Sequencing of this T cell receptor beta chain was carried out in a study of shared clonotypes between healthy human individuals. CD45RO-negative CD8 cells positively selected for CCR7 made up the naive population, which excluded terminally differentiated effector memory CD45RA+ cells. Germline CDR1 and CDR2: MNHEY and SVGAGI. The CDR3 extends over 15 amino acids. V was cut by 2 bases and J by 7 bases, with 12 bases left in between. Clones were sequenced by immunoSEQ multiplex PCR, and TCRdb holds only the in-frame ones, with some missing. In the table there are 1.5 million to 2.5 million clones, roughly 94% of which are singletons.

The TCR was taken from a man between 18 and 29 years old in good health. This rearrangement joins TRBV6-5 to TRBJ1-6; a possible D gene is TRBD1 (5 bases). Sequencing was performed on naive CD8+ T cells sorted from blood. As DNA, the CDR3 is TGTGCCAGCAGTTACGCCCGGGACGGAAATTCACCCCTCCACTTT. The encoded protein is CASSYARDGNSPLHF.